What follows are 13 T cell receptor beta chains derived from one specimen sequenced in a study of response to subunit inactivated influenza vaccine (dated by TCRdb to 2016 to 2018). The sample's time point label is to be understood as: 45 to 50 days after influenza vaccine administration. Library creation used RT-PCR. Instrument on record: Illumina HiSeq 2500. Using fastp trimming at Q25 and MiXCR clonotype assembly, TCRdb reanalyzed the public sequencing data and kept in-frame beta chains. Rows matching on CDR3 protein sequence are summarized as one entry with the most common DNA and genes. Here the sample has 450,000 to 500,000 distinct CDR3 sequences; 9.5% to 13% occur a single time. Of the sample, 12% is held by the ten largest clones. The source material was PBMCs from blood, sampled roughly 6 weeks after vaccination. All receptors come from a man aged 45-65 years who received an inactivated influenza vaccine. Donor details come from another sample of the same person, matched by shared clones.

This clonotype was counted many times. The V call is TRBV12-3 or TRBV12-4, the J call TRBJ2-3, with TRBD2 matching over 12 bases. V shed 6 bases and J 0 bases; nucleotides not matched to a gene: 4. The CDR3 extends over 16 amino acids. CDR3 sequence (DNA): TGTGCCAGCAGACGAGGGACTAGCGGGAGCACAGATACGCAGTATTTT. It translates to CASRRGTSGSTDTQYF.

The CDR3 region is CASSNTYRGREQFF. CDR3 DNA sequence: TGTGCCAGCAGCAATACCTACCGGGGGCGAGAGCAGTTCTTC. The V call is TRBV12-3 or TRBV12-4, the J call TRBJ2-1; D is possibly TRBD1 or TRBD2 (6 bases each). The CDR3 totals 14 residues. The V end lost 6 bases, the J end lost 10 bases, and 19 bases lay between the germline ends.

J is TRBJ2-2 and V is TRBV27; TRBD1 matches at 7 bases. Per germline, CDR1 MNHEY and CDR2 SMNVEV (reference sequence). V shed 2 bases and J 6 bases; nucleotides not matched to a gene: 3. The CDR3 loop spans 14 amino acids. For the CDR3, the DNA is TGTGCCAGCAGTTTAGAGACAGGGCCCGGGGAGCTGTTTTTT. Translating it yields CASSLETGPGELFF.

This clonotype turned up a few times. CDR3 residues: CASSLQWGSGANVLTF. In DNA form, the CDR3 reads TGTGCCAGCAGTTTACAGTGGGGATCTGGGGCCAACGTCCTGACTTTC. The chain uses TRBV28 and TRBJ2-6; D ambiguous. The CDR3 covers 16 residues. V dropped 2 bases and J dropped 1 base, with 9 bases sitting between them. Germline V gives CDR1 MDHEN, CDR2 SYDVKM.

The chain couples TRBV4-3 to TRBJ2-7, with 7 bases fitting TRBD2. The CDR3 loop spans 16 amino acids. Germline CDR1 is LGHNA and CDR2 is YSLEER. Germline trimming cut 0 bases from V and 6 bases from J; bases unmatched to any gene: 11. CDR3 loop: CASSQDGREGLSEQYF. The CDR3 DNA reads TGCGCCAGCAGCCAAGATGGGAGGGAGGGCCTCTCCGAGCAGTACTTC.

This clonotype was counted a few times. V usage is TRBV4-3 and J usage is TRBJ2-7; D unresolved. Germline values: CDR1 LGHNA, CDR2 YSLEER. Between the trimmed V and J ends, which lost 4 bases and 1 base, there was a span of 11 bases. The CDR3 has 14 amino acids. The CDR3: CASSPDARSYEQYF. In DNA form, the CDR3 reads TGCGCCAGCAGCCCTGACGCCCGATCCTACGAGCAGTACTTC.

This clonotype has at least ten counts. The rearrangement joins TRBV7-2 to TRBJ2-1; 9 bases line up with TRBD1. CDR3 length: 16 residues. Germline V gives CDR1 SGHTA, CDR2 FQGNSA. V trimming: 4 bases; J trimming: 3 bases; junction bases outside the gene matches: 7. CDR3 residues: CASSSTGTGLYNEQFF. The CDR3 nucleotides are TGTGCCAGCAGCTCCACCGGGACAGGGCTCTACAATGAGCAGTTCTTC.

The sample holds many counts of this clonotype. This rearrangement joins TRBV7-2 to TRBJ2-5; the D is unclear. Trimming took 5 bases from V and 4 from J, leaving 14 bases between them. The CDR3 length is 14 residues. In germline, CDR1 is SGHTA, CDR2 FQGNSA. The CDR3 DNA reads as TGTGCCAGCAGCCAGATCCTAGGGTTAGAGACCCAGTACTTC. This encodes CASSQILGLETQYF. Using reference TRBV7-2 and TRBJ2-5 for the parts outside the CDR3, the full variable domain is GAGVSQSPSNKVTEKGKDVELRCDPISGHTALYWYRQSLGQGLEFLIYFQGNSAPDKSGLPSDRFSAERTGGSVSTLTIQRTQQEDSAVYLCASSQILGLETQYFGPGTRLLVL.

The CDR3 here is CASSAGTGGGRVEGYTF. As DNA, the CDR3 is TGTGCCAGCAGCGCTGGGACAGGGGGCGGACGTGTAGAAGGCTACACCTTC. V gene TRBV7-2 combines with J gene TRBJ1-2; 12 nucleotides agree with TRBD1. The CDR3 has 17 residues. With V trimmed by 5 bases and J by 8 bases, 15 bases remained unmatched. Germline-derived CDR1 and CDR2 are SGHTA and FQGNSA.

The V and J genes are TRBV11-2 and TRBJ1-5, with D hard to call. CDR1 and CDR2 from the germline V gene are SGHAT and FQNNGV. The CDR3 runs to 14 residues. V lost 6 bases to trimming and J lost 2 bases, with 11 bases between them. The CDR3 region is CASSSTDGNQPQHF. The CDR3 DNA reads TGTGCCAGCAGTTCCACAGACGGCAATCAGCCCCAGCATTTT.

The sample holds many counts of this clonotype. The J gene is TRBJ2-3, the V gene TRBV5-1; a weak D match, TRBD2 (7 bases). Germline V gene lookup returns CDR1 SGHRS and CDR2 YFSETQ. Trimming removed 0 bases at V and 4 bases at J, with 9 bases between. This CDR3 has 14 amino acids. The CDR3 loop reads CASSLAGGADTQYF. CDR3 nucleotides: TGCGCCAGCAGCTTGGCGGGGGGCGCAGATACGCAGTATTTT.

This clonotype turned up a few times. The junction differs from germline at one of its ends, possibly a read error. In nucleotides, the CDR3 is TGTGCCAGCAGCTCTCCATCAGACTCGGGAGGCGAGGAGTACTTC. This encodes CASSSPSDSGGEEYF. The J gene is TRBJ2-7, the V gene TRBV7-6; 7 nucleotides align to TRBD2. This CDR3 has 15 residues. Germline V gives CDR1 SGHVS, CDR2 FNYEAQ.

Comment on this clonotype: One junction end disagrees with the germline gene, perhaps due to a read error. The rearrangement links TRBV25-1 to TRBJ1-2, with a weak D call TRBD1 (5 bases). CDR3 length: 14 amino acids. Germline-derived CDR1 and CDR2 are MGHDK and SYGVNS. CDR3 DNA: TGTGCCAGCAGTGAATACGACAGACCCTATAGCTACACTTTC. It yields the protein CASSEYDRPYSYTF.